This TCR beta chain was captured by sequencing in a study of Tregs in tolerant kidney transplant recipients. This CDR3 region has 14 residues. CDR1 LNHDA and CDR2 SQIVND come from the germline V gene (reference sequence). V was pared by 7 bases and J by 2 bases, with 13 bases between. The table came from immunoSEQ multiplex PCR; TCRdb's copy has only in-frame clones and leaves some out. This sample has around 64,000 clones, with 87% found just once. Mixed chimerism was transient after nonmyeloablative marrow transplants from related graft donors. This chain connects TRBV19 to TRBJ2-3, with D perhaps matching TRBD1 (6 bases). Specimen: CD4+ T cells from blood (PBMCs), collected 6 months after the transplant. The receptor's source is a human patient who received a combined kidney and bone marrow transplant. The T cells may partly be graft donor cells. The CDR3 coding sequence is TGTGCCAGTACCCGGGACATTCTCACAGATACGCAGTATTTT. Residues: CASTRDILTDTQYF.